The 24 T cell receptor beta chains presented below share a single source sample, sequenced in a study of blood T cell repertoires in COVID-19. Measured with immunoSEQ multiplex PCR; TCRdb has only the in-frame clones, and not every one. The table lists tens of thousands of clones, 65% to 85% of them singletons. The sequenced sample consisted of peripheral blood. Receptors originate from a woman older than 75 with active or convalescent COVID-19.

The chain couples TRBV29-1 to TRBJ1-2; a possible D gene is TRBD1 (6 bases). The CDR3 spans 14 residues. V shed 4 bases and J shed 4 bases, with 16 bases lying between them. Germline V gene data show CDR1 as SQVTM and CDR2 as ANQGSEA. The CDR3 sequence is CSVVRDTRGYGYTF. The CDR3 DNA reads TGCAGCGTTGTACGGGACACCCGGGGCTATGGCTACACCTTC.

The gene calls are TRBV19 and TRBJ1-5; TRBD1 agrees at 11 bases. Germline values: CDR1 LNHDA, CDR2 SQIVND (reference sequence). The CDR3 has 14 amino acids. With V trimmed by 11 bases and J by 6 bases, 9 bases remained unmatched. Written as DNA, the CDR3 is TGTGCCGCAAGCGGGACAGGGGGATTTCAGCCCCAGCATTTT. Amino acids: CAASGTGGFQPQHF.

This chain connects TRBV6-2 or TRBV6-3 to TRBJ2-1; maybe TRBD2 (5 bases). CDR3 length: 15 amino acids. Trimming removed 6 bases from V and 3 bases from J, with 15 bases in between. Germline V gene data show CDR1 as MNHEY and CDR2 as SVGEGT. CDR3 nucleotide sequence: TGTGCCAGCAGCGACCACCAAGAGGGCTACAATGAGCAGTTCTTC. Residues: CASSDHQEGYNEQFF.

The chain joins TRBV28 to TRBJ1-5; D unresolved. The CDR3 length is 16 residues. Germline CDR1 and CDR2: MDHEN and SYDVKM. V lost 3 bases and J 0 bases, leaving 12 bases between the germline ends. CDR3 region: CASSFEGFYSNQPQHF. CDR3 nucleotide sequence: TGTGCCAGCAGTTTCGAGGGATTTTATAGCAATCAGCCCCAGCATTTT.

This chain connects TRBV6-4 to TRBJ1-1; 7 nucleotides line up with TRBD1. The CDR3 is made up of 14 amino acids. Germline V gives CDR1 MRHNA, CDR2 SNTAGT. V dropped 6 bases and J dropped 2; count of bases not matched to a gene: 6. DNA of the CDR3: TGTGCCAGCAGGCCCCAGGGGGGCAACACTGAAGCTTTCTTT. It codes for CASRPQGGNTEAFF.

The V call is TRBV5-1, the J call TRBJ2-1, with 9 bases matching TRBD1. This CDR3 has 14 amino acids. The germline V gene encodes CDR1 SGHRS and CDR2 YFSETQ. Germline trimming cut 3 bases from V and 9 bases from J; bases unmatched to any gene: 7. The CDR3 region is CASSSGQGTGEQFF. CDR3 coding DNA: TGCGCCAGCAGCTCCGGACAGGGGACCGGTGAGCAGTTCTTC. Using reference TRBV5-1 and TRBJ2-1 for the parts outside the CDR3, the full variable domain is KAGVTQTPRYLIKTRGQQVTLSCSPISGHRSVSWYQQTPGQGLQFLFEYFSETQRNKGNFPGRFSGRQFSNSRSEMNVSTLELGDSALYLCASSSGQGTGEQFFGPGTRLTVL.

The chain has TRBV27 and TRBJ2-2; no clear D. The CDR3 is made up of 13 amino acids. V was pared by 3 bases and J by 3 bases, with 5 bases between. Germline CDR1 MNHEY, CDR2 SMNVEV (reference sequence). CDR3 nucleotide sequence: TGTGCCAGCAGTTTTCGGGACACCGGGGAGCTGTTTTTT. Amino acids: CASSFRDTGELFF.

The V gene is TRBV10-2, the J gene TRBJ1-2; D is perhaps TRBD1 (6 bases). V was trimmed by 6 bases and J by 8 bases, leaving 16 bases between them. Germline CDR1 is WSHSY and CDR2 is SAAADI. The CDR3 extends over 13 amino acids. CDR3 sequence reads: CASRSTGLTGYTF. DNA of the CDR3: TGCGCCAGCAGATCGACAGGCCTGACGGGCTACACCTTC.

The chain recombines TRBV25-1 with TRBJ1-1; no clear D gene. Looked up from germline, CDR1 is MGHDK and CDR2 is SYGVNS. The CDR3 covers 14 residues. Trimming removed 5 bases at V and 0 bases at J, with 10 bases between. The CDR3 DNA is TGTGCCAGCAGTCGGGGTCTAATGAACACTGAAGCTTTCTTT. Translated, it gives CASSRGLMNTEAFF. The full variable domain, in which reference TRBV25-1 and TRBJ1-1 provide the parts outside the CDR3, is EADIYQTPRYLVIGTGKKITLECSQTMGHDKMYWYQQDPGMELHLIHYSYGVNSTEKGDLSSESTVSRIRTEHFPLTLESARPSHTSQYLCASSRGLMNTEAFFGQGTRLTVV.

CDR3 amino acids: CASGPDSGRNSDTQYF. DNA of the CDR3: TGTGCCAGCGGGCCGGATAGCGGGAGGAACTCAGATACGCAGTATTTT. The V gene is TRBV7-2, the J gene TRBJ2-3; 10 bases map to TRBD2. Germline CDR1 SGHTA, CDR2 FQGNSA. The CDR3 covers 16 residues. The junction had 12 bases not matched to a gene; V was cut back by 8 bases and J by 4 bases.

This clone was detected once. The J gene is TRBJ2-1, the V gene TRBV6-2 or TRBV6-3; the D is unclear. The CDR3 spans 15 residues. CDR1 and CDR2 from the germline V gene are MNHEY and SVGEGT. The V gene lost 4 bases and the J gene lost 2 bases, with 12 bases spanning the gap. The CDR3 DNA reads TGTGCCAGCAGTTTAAATGTTGCGGCCTACAATGAGCAGTTCTTC. Translated: CASSLNVAAYNEQFF.

The rearrangement uses TRBV6-5 and TRBJ2-7; D unresolved. Looked up from germline, CDR1 is MNHEY and CDR2 is SVGAGI. CDR3 size: 11 residues. Trimming stripped 7 bases from V and 3 bases from J, with 7 bases between. The CDR3 DNA is TGTGCCAGCACTCTCGTCTACGAGCAGTACTTC. This sequence encodes CASTLVYEQYF.

V and J are TRBV27 and TRBJ1-1, with a possible D match to TRBD1 (5 bases). Trimming left V 6 bases short and J 0 bases short, with 8 bases between. The germline V gene encodes CDR1 MNHEY and CDR2 SMNVEV (reference sequence). CDR3 length: 13 residues. This CDR3 is CASRRGMNTEAFF. The CDR3, as DNA: TGTGCCAGCAGGCGGGGGATGAACACTGAAGCTTTCTTT.

This clone is a singleton in its sample. The V call is TRBV5-4, the J call TRBJ2-7, with 9 bases aligning to TRBD2. Germline CDR1 reads SGHNT; CDR2 reads YYREEE (reference sequence). The J segment lost 5 bases and the V segment lost 4 bases, leaving 7 bases of the junction unmatched. The CDR3 covers 14 residues. CDR3 nucleotides: TGTGCCAGCAGCAGGGGACTAGCCGTCGACGAGCAGTACTTC. Its protein product is CASSRGLAVDEQYF.

The V gene is TRBV19, the J gene TRBJ2-3, with D maybe TRBD2 (6 bases). Per the germline V gene, CDR1 is LNHDA and CDR2 is SQIVND (reference sequence). Deletions cut 5 bases from V and 2 bases from J, with 17 bases between. CDR3 size: 16 residues. CDR3 sequence: CASSLLGVADTDTQYF. The CDR3 bases are TGTGCCAGTAGTCTCCTTGGGGTAGCGGACACAGATACGCAGTATTTT.

The chain links TRBV10-3 to TRBJ2-1; TRBD2 matches at 8 bases. Germline values: CDR1 ENHRY, CDR2 SYGVKD. This CDR3 region has 15 residues. V shed 2 bases, J shed 7 bases, and the junction held 7 bases outside the gene matches. The CDR3 spells CAISEGAGGLNEQFF. CDR3 in DNA: TGTGCCATCAGTGAGGGGGCGGGAGGTCTAAATGAGCAGTTCTTC.

This clone was found a few times. The CDR3 protein is CASSSAGTVNTEAFF. In DNA, the CDR3 is TGTGCCAGCAGTTCTGCCGGGACAGTGAACACTGAAGCTTTCTTT. The chain joins TRBV6-5 to TRBJ1-1; 7 bases line up with TRBD1. Trimming removed 4 bases from V and 0 bases from J; junction bases left unmatched: 5. This CDR3 has 15 residues. Per germline, CDR1 MNHEY and CDR2 SVGAGI.

The chain joins TRBV11-2 to TRBJ2-1; 7 bases are a match to TRBD2. In germline, CDR1 is SGHAT, CDR2 FQNNGV. V gave up 5 bases and J gave up 3 bases; unmatched junction bases: 10. The CDR3 has 16 residues. The CDR3, as DNA: TGTGCCAGCAGCAGCTACGGGACGGGGGGCTACAATGAGCAGTTCTTC. Protein: CASSSYGTGGYNEQFF.

This chain connects TRBV12-5 to TRBJ1-1; D call uncertain. V gave up 6 bases and J gave up 1 base, with 9 bases separating them. Germline V lookup: CDR1 LGHNT, CDR2 FRNRAP. The CDR3 runs to 13 residues. CDR3 region: CASGPDTNTEAFF. CDR3 bases: TGTGCTAGTGGCCCAGACACGAACACTGAAGCTTTCTTT.

The V gene is TRBV28, the J gene TRBJ1-5; 8 positions match TRBD1. Germline V CDR1 and CDR2: MDHEN, SYDVKM. V gave up 3 bases and J gave up 5 bases; unmatched junction bases: 6. This CDR3 has 15 residues. DNA of the CDR3: TGTGCCAGCAGTTTGCCAACAGGGGGGGATCAGCCCCAGCATTTT. It specifies CASSLPTGGDQPQHF.

This clone appeared a single time. CDR3 sequence (DNA): TGTGCCAGCAGCTTAGCTGGGACAGTTTACAATGAGCAGTTCTTC. This encodes CASSLAGTVYNEQFF. V gene TRBV11-2 combines with J gene TRBJ2-1; the match to TRBD1 covers 7 bases. Germline CDR1 and CDR2: SGHAT and FQNNGV. Germline trimming cut 1 base from V and 4 bases from J; bases unmatched to any gene: 4. CDR3 length: 15 amino acids. Based on the CDR3 plus reference TRBV11-2 and TRBJ2-1, the full variable domain is EAGVAQSPRYKIIEKRQSVAFWCNPISGHATLYWYQQILGQGPKLLIQFQNNGVVDDSQLPKDRFSAERLKGVDSTLKIQPAKLEDSAVYLCASSLAGTVYNEQFFGPGTRLTVL.

The chain uses TRBV19 and TRBJ2-1; TRBD2 might be the D (6 bases). From germline, CDR1 is LNHDA and CDR2 SQIVND (reference sequence). The CDR3 totals 14 residues. V lost 5 bases and J 7 bases, leaving 15 bases between the germline ends. CDR3 region: CASSPGTFTNEQFF. CDR3 bases: TGTGCCAGTAGTCCTGGGACTTTTACGAATGAGCAGTTCTTC.

The CDR3 DNA follows: TGTGCCAGTAGTGGTGGACAGGGCGCGTATGGAGCTTTCTTT. As protein: CASSGGQGAYGAFF. The rearrangement uses TRBV19 and TRBJ1-1, with TRBD1 matching over 8 bases. Losses at the gene ends were 5 bases for V and 10 bases for J; bases not matched to a gene: 12. The CDR3 extends over 14 amino acids. Per the germline V gene, CDR1 is LNHDA and CDR2 is SQIVND (reference sequence).

This clone was observed many times. V is TRBV2 and J is TRBJ2-4, with 8 nucleotides matching TRBD2. CDR1 is SNHLY, CDR2 FYNNEI, per germline. The CDR3 is made up of 13 amino acids. CDR3 nucleotides: TGTGCATCCAGCCGGGAGGGCAAAAACATTCAGTACTTC. Translating it yields CASSREGKNIQYF.